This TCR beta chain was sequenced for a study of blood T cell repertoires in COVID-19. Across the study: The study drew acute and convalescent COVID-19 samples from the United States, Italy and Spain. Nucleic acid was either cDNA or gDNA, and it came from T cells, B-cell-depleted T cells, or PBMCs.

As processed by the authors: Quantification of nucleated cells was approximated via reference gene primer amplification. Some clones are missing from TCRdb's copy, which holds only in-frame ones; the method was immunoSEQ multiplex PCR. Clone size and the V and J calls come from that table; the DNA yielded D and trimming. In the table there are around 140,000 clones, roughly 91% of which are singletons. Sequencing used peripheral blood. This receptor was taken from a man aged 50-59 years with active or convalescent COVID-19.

CDR3 nucleotides: TGTGCCAGCACTGACAGGGGCTATGGCTACACCTTC. Its translation is CASTDRGYGYTF. The chain carries TRBV28 and TRBJ1-2, with 8 bases matching TRBD1. This CDR3 spans 12 amino acids. The ends lost 7 bases at V and 4 bases at J; junction bases unmatched: 2. Germline V gene sequence: CDR1 MDHEN, CDR2 SYDVKM.